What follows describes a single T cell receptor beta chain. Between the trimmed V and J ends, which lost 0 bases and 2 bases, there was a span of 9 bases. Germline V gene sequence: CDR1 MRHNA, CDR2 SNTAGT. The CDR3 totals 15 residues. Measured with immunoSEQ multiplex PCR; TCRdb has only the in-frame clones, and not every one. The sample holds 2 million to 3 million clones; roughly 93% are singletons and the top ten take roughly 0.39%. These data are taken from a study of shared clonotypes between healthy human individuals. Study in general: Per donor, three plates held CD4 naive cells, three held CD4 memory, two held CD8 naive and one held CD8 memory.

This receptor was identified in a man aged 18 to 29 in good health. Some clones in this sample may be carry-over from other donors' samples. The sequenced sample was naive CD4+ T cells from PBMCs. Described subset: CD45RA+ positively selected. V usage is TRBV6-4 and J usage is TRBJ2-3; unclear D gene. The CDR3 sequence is CASSDSGLNTDTQYF. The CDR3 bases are TGTGCCAGCAGTGACTCCGGTCTCAACACAGATACGCAGTATTTT.